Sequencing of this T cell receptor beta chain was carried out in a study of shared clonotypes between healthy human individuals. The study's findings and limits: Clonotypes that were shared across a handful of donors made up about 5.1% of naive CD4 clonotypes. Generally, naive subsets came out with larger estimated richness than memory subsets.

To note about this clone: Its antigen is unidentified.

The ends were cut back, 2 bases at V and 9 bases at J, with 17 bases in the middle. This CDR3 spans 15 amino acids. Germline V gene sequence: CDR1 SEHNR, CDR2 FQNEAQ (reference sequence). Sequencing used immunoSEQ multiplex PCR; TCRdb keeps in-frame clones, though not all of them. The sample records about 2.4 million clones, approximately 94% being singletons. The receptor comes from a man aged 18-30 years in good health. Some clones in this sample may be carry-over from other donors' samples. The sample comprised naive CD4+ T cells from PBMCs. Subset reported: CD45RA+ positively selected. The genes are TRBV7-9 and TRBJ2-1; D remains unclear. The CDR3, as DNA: TGTGCCAGCAGCTTAACGGCGGCCCGTAATGGTGAGCAGTTCTTC. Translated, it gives CASSLTAARNGEQFF.